These 13 T cell receptor beta chains were sequenced from one sample in a study of blood T cell repertoires in COVID-19. The data were produced by immunoSEQ multiplex PCR, yet TCRdb's version contains in-frame clones alone and is incomplete. The sample consists of around 170,000 clones, under 85% of them appearing once. Sequenced sample: peripheral blood. Source of these receptors: a woman aged 70-85 years with COVID-19, enrolled during active disease.

The chain combines TRBV19 with TRBJ1-6, with D unresolved. Germline CDR1 LNHDA, CDR2 SQIVND (reference sequence). The CDR3 covers 14 residues. Trimming stripped 4 bases from V and 4 bases from J, with 8 bases between. DNA for the CDR3: TGTGCCAGTAGTAGCGAGGGTTATAATTCACCCCTCCACTTT. Residues: CASSSEGYNSPLHF.

The genes are TRBV6-4 and TRBJ1-5; 7 nucleotides align to TRBD1. CDR3 length: 16 amino acids. After removal of 0 bases from V and 3 bases from J, the junction contained 5 bases not matched to a gene. The germline gives CDR1 MRHNA, CDR2 SNTAGT. CDR3 sequence (DNA): TGTGCCAGCAGTGACTCAACAGGGGTCATCAATCAGCCCCAGCATTTT. Translation: CASSDSTGVINQPQHF.

This rearrangement joins TRBV6-5 to TRBJ2-6; perhaps TRBD1 as D (5 bases). The CDR3 totals 15 residues. The V end lost 4 bases, the J end lost 2 bases, and 9 bases lay between the germline ends. CDR1 is MNHEY and CDR2 is SVGAGI in the germline V gene. The CDR3 DNA reads as TGTGCCAGCAGTTCGTCAGGGACTGGGGCCAACGTCCTGACTTTC. It codes for CASSSSGTGANVLTF.

This chain joins TRBV3-1 (or the pseudogene TRBV3-2) and TRBJ2-1; no clear D gene. This CDR3 contains 16 residues. Per germline, CDR1 LGHDT and CDR2 YNNKEL (reference sequence). The ends were cut back, 1 base at V and 0 bases at J, with 10 bases in the middle. CDR3 amino acids: CASSQVLASSYNEQFF. The CDR3 coding sequence is TGTGCCAGCAGCCAAGTCCTCGCGAGCTCCTACAATGAGCAGTTCTTC.

J is TRBJ1-6 and V is TRBV28; tentatively, D is TRBD1 (6 bases). This CDR3 comprises 14 residues. Trimming left V 6 bases short and J 9 bases short, with 15 bases between. The germline V gene has CDR1 MDHEN and CDR2 SYDVKM. The CDR3 is CASSLTGLGSPLHF. The CDR3 DNA is TGTGCCAGCAGCCTAACAGGGTTGGGTTCACCCCTCCACTTT.

The rearrangement joins TRBV9 to TRBJ2-7, with 9 nucleotides matching TRBD1. V trimming: 0 bases; J trimming: 4 bases; junction bases outside the gene matches: 5. This CDR3 has 15 amino acids. In germline, CDR1 is SGDLS, CDR2 YYNGEE. The CDR3 spells CASSVVPGTGYEQYF. CDR3 DNA: TGTGCCAGCAGCGTAGTCCCCGGGACAGGGTACGAGCAGTACTTC.

The chain couples TRBV5-6 to TRBJ2-7; tentatively, D is TRBD2 (5 bases). Germline V gene sequence: CDR1 SGHDT, CDR2 YYEEEE. The CDR3 extends over 13 amino acids. V lost 4 bases, J lost 7 bases, and 15 bases lay in between. CDR3 amino acids: CASSTRAAGEQYF. CDR3 coding DNA: TGTGCCAGCAGCACAAGGGCTGCGGGTGAGCAGTACTTC.

V usage is TRBV7-8 and J usage is TRBJ2-1; TRBD2 matches at 7 bases. Looked up from germline, CDR1 is SGHVS and CDR2 is FQNEAQ. The CDR3 has 13 amino acids. DNA for the CDR3: TGTGCTGCGGCTAGCGGATCCTACAATGAGCAGTTCTTC. Residues: CAAASGSYNEQFF. Drawing the rest from reference TRBV7-8 and TRBJ2-1, the complete variable domain is GAGVSQSPRYKVAKRGQDVALRCDPISGHVSLFWYQQALGQGPEFLTYFQNEAQLDKSGLPSDRFFAERPEGSVSTLKIQRTQQEDSAVYLCAAASGSYNEQFFGPGTRLTVL.

V usage is TRBV9 and J usage is TRBJ2-1; weak D call: TRBD2 (6 bases). The CDR3 is made up of 15 amino acids. Deletions cut 3 bases from V and 5 bases from J, with 15 bases between. CDR1 SGDLS and CDR2 YYNGEE come from the germline V gene. The CDR3 reads CASSASAGSHNEQFF. As DNA, the CDR3 is TGTGCCAGCAGCGCATCAGCCGGGAGTCACAATGAGCAGTTCTTC. The full variable domain, rest sourced from reference TRBV9 and TRBJ2-1, is DSGVTQTPKHLITATGQRVTLRCSPRSGDLSVYWYQQSLDQGLQFLIQYYNGEERAKGNILERFSAQQFPDLHSELNLSSLELGDSALYFCASSASAGSHNEQFFGPGTRLTVL.

The rearrangement joins TRBV9 to TRBJ1-1; no definite D call. V shed 0 bases and J shed 7 bases, with 7 bases lying between them. The CDR3 covers 12 residues. Germline V gene sequence: CDR1 SGDLS, CDR2 YYNGEE. The CDR3: CASSVVGGEAFF. The DNA of the CDR3 is TGTGCCAGCAGCGTAGTCGGCGGTGAAGCTTTCTTT.

V usage is TRBV5-1 and J usage is TRBJ2-3; 9 positions agree with TRBD1. The CDR3 is 16 amino acids. Per the germline V gene, CDR1 is SGHRS and CDR2 is YFSETQ. Losses at the gene ends were 0 bases for V and 6 bases for J; bases not matched to a gene: 8. CDR3 sequence: CASSLEGQGPRDTQYF. In DNA form, the CDR3 reads TGCGCCAGCAGCTTGGAAGGACAGGGGCCTAGGGATACGCAGTATTTT.

The genes are TRBV28 and TRBJ2-7; TRBD2 is a possible D gene (7 bases). The CDR3 totals 16 residues. Trimming shortened V by 4 bases and J by 5 bases, and 21 bases separated the two germline ends. Germline loops: CDR1 MDHEN, CDR2 SYDVKM. This CDR3 reads CASSSRAGQGTHEQYF. The CDR3 nucleotides read TGTGCCAGCAGTTCTCGAGCGGGACAAGGCACCCACGAGCAGTACTTC.

The chain links TRBV28 to TRBJ2-1; TRBD1 is a possible D gene (7 bases). The CDR3 is 16 residues long. Germline CDR1 is MDHEN and CDR2 is SYDVKM. V gave up 11 bases and J gave up 8 bases, with 28 bases separating them. The CDR3 nucleotides are TGTGCCGGAAGGGGGCGGGAAGACCGGTCGGAGGATGAGCAGTTCTTC. Amino acids: CAGRGREDRSEDEQFF.